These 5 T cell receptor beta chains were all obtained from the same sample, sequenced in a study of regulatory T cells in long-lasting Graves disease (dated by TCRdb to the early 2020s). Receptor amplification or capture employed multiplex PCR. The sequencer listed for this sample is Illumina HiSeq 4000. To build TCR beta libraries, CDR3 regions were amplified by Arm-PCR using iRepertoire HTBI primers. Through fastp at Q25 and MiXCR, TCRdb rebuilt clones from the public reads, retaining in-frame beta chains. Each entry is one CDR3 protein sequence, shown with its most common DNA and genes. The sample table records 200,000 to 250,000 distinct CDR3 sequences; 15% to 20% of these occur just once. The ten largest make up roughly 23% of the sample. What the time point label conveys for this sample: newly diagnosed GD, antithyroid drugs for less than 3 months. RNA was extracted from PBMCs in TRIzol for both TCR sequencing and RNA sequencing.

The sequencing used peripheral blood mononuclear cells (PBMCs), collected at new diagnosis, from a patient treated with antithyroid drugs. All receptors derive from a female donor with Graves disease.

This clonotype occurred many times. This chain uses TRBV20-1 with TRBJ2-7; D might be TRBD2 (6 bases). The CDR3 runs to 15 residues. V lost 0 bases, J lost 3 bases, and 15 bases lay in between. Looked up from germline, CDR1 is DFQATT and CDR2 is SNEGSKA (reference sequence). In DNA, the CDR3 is TGCAGTGCTAGAGATGGGGCTAGCGTAATCTACGAGCAGTACTTC. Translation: CSARDGASVIYEQYF.

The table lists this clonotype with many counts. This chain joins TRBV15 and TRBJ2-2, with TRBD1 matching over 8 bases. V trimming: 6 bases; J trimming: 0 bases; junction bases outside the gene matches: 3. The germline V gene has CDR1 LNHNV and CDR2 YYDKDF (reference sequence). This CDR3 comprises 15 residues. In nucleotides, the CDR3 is TGTGCCACCAGGGACAGGGACCCGAACACCGGGGAGCTGTTTTTT. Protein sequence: CATRDRDPNTGELFF. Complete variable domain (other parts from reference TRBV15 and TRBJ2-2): DAMVIQNPRYQVTQFGKPVTLSCSQTLNHNVMYWYQQKSSQAPKLLFHYYDKDFNNEADTPDNFQSRRPNTSFCFLDIRSPGLGDTAMYLCATRDRDPNTGELFFGEGSRLTVL.

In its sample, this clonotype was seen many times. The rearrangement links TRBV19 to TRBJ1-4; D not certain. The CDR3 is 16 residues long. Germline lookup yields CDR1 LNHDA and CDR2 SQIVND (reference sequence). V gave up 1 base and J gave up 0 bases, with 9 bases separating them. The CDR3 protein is CASSIAGVTTNEKLFF. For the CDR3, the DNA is TGTGCCAGTAGTATAGCCGGGGTCACAACTAATGAAAAACTGTTTTTT.

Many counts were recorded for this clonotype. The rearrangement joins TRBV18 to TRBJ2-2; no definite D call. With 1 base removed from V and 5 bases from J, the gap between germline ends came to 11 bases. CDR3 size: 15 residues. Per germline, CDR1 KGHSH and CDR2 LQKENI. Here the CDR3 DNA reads TGTGCCAGCTCACCACGTCAGGCCCAAACCGGGGAGCTGTTTTTT. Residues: CASSPRQAQTGELFF.

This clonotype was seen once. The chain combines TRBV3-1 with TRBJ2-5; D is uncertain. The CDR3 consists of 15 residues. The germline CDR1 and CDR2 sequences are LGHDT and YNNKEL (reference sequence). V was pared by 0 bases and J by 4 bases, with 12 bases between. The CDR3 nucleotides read TGTGCCAGCAGCCAAGACAAAAGGATGGGAGAGACCCAGTACTTC. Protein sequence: CASSQDKRMGETQYF.